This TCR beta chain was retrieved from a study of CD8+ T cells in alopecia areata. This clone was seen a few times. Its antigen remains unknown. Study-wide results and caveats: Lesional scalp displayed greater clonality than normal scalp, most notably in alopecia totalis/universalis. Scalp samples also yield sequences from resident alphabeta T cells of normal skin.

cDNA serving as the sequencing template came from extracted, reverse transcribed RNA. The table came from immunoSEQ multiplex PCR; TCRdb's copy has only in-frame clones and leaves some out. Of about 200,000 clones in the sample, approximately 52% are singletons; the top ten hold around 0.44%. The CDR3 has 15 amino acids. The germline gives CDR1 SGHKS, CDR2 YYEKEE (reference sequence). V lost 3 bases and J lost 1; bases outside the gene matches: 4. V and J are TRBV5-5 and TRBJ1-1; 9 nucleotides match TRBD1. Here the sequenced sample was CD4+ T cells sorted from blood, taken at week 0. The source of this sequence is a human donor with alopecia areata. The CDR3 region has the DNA TGTGCCAGCAGCTGGTCGGGACAGGGGAACACTGAAGCTTTCTTT. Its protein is CASSWSGQGNTEAFF.